This T cell receptor (beta chain) stems from a study of T cells in women clearing cervical HPV infection. Across the whole study: Case blood was drawn when the lesion was first found; control blood after infection became undetectable.

Libraries were prepared by immunoSEQ multiplex PCR; TCRdb keeps only in-frame clonotypes and omits some of them. Found here are roughly 13,000 clones; the top ten clones hold approximately 9.3%. CDR1 and CDR2 (germline): SGHTA, FQGNSA. The length of the CDR3 is 13 residues. Study results and limitations: TRBV6-7 abundance was lower in cases than controls (roughly 0.11% versus 0.16%).

Of note for this clone: Its antigen is still unknown. The CDR3 end lies 3 residues beyond the end of the read and is filled in from the germline J gene.

Sequenced input: blood buffy coat. This sequence joins TRBV7-2 and TRBJ1-2, with TRBD1 identical over 8 bases. This receptor was identified in a woman between 18 and 70 years old with a cervical HPV16 infection that either progressed to CIN3+ or cleared (not recorded which). The CDR3: CASSGSTGGDYTF. The CDR3 bases that were read are TGTGCCAGCAGCGGGTCTACAGGGGGAGAC.